Shown below are 8 T cell receptor beta chains from a single sample sequenced in a study of T cell repertoires in chronic hepatitis B. Generated by immunoSEQ multiplex PCR, the TCRdb table keeps only in-frame clones and is missing some. The sample contains over 800 clones, around 85% of which appear only once. Sequencing input: total CD8+ T cells from PBMCs. Receptor source: a human donor with chronic hepatitis B virus infection.

The chain carries TRBV30 and TRBJ1-1; the D is unclear. V shed 1 base and J shed 0 bases, with 6 bases lying between them. This CDR3 is 13 amino acids long. Per germline, CDR1 GTSNPN and CDR2 SVGIG (reference sequence). This CDR3 reads CAWSGRVNTEAFF. CDR3 sequence (DNA): TGTGCCTGGAGTGGTAGAGTGAACACTGAAGCTTTCTTT.

The chain combines TRBV7-9 with TRBJ2-7, with D perhaps TRBD2 (6 bases). The CDR3 runs 12 residues. Per germline, CDR1 SEHNR and CDR2 FQNEAQ (reference sequence). V was clipped by 5 bases and J by 6 bases, with 11 bases between them. DNA of the CDR3: TGTGCCAGCAGCCCACTAGCAGGCGAGCAGTACTTC. As protein: CASSPLAGEQYF.

This chain connects TRBV4-3 to TRBJ1-2; D unclear. Germline lookup yields CDR1 LGHNA and CDR2 YSLEER. Trimming shortened V by 0 bases and J by 6 bases, and 14 bases separated the two germline ends. This CDR3 contains 15 residues. CDR3 sequence (DNA): TGCGCCAGCAGCCAAGATTCTTACAGCTCGGATGGCTACACCTTC. Encoded protein: CASSQDSYSSDGYTF.

This rearrangement joins TRBV5-1 to TRBJ2-2; 7 bases are shared with TRBD2. Germline values: CDR1 SGHRS, CDR2 YFSETQ. V lost 0 bases, J lost 3 bases, and 5 bases stayed unmatched. The length of the CDR3 is 16 residues. CDR3 loop: CASSLEGGGYTGELFF. For the CDR3, the DNA is TGCGCCAGCAGCTTGGAGGGCGGGGGTTACACCGGGGAGCTGTTTTTT.

This chain connects TRBV27 to TRBJ2-1; D is unclear. The V gene lost 7 bases and the J gene lost 4 bases, with 14 bases spanning the gap. Germline CDR1 is MNHEY and CDR2 is SMNVEV (reference sequence). The CDR3 loop spans 14 amino acids. The DNA of the CDR3 is TGTGCCAGCACTACTTGGGCTCGATACAATGAGCAGTTCTTC. Translation gives CASTTWARYNEQFF.

A few counts support this clone. The chain combines TRBV29-1 with TRBJ2-2; the D gene could be TRBD1 or TRBD2 (7 bases each). V was clipped by 4 bases and J by 5 bases, with 14 bases between them. Germline-derived CDR1 and CDR2 are SQVTM and ANQGSEA. This CDR3 has 14 amino acids. The CDR3 spells CSVATGEGTGELFF. The DNA of the CDR3 is TGCAGCGTTGCAACAGGGGAGGGAACCGGGGAGCTGTTTTTT.

This clone was observed once. This sequence joins TRBV6-4 and TRBJ2-3; D not certain. V lost 4 bases and J 0 bases, leaving 5 bases between the germline ends. From germline, CDR1 is MRHNA and CDR2 SNTAGT. This CDR3 region has 13 residues. This chain's CDR3 is CASSVGSTDTQYF. The CDR3 nucleotides are TGTGCCAGCAGTGTCGGGAGCACAGATACGCAGTATTTT.

This clone was counted between two and nine times. The gene calls are TRBV29-1 and TRBJ1-1; TRBD1 agrees at 7 bases. The V segment lost 5 bases and the J segment 0 bases; nucleotides outside the gene matches: 12. CDR1 SQVTM and CDR2 ANQGSEA come from the germline V gene. The CDR3 is 16 amino acids. The CDR3, as DNA: TGCAGCGTTCCAATAATAGGGGGACAGATGAACACTGAAGCTTTCTTT. Translation gives CSVPIIGGQMNTEAFF.